These T cell receptor beta chains were read from a single sample in a study of shared clonotypes between healthy human individuals. Profiled with immunoSEQ multiplex PCR; TCRdb holds only in-frame clones, not every one. The sample lists 2,500,000 or so clones, over 85% occurring once. Sequencing used naive CD4+ T cells from PBMCs. These receptors were taken from a man aged 18 to 29 in good health. Some clones in this sample may be carry-over from other donors' samples. CDR3s include the opening cysteine and the closing phenylalanine or tryptophan. The D gene is left open where the match is weak. A clone size is listed for some rows: how often the clone was seen (once, few, many), or a class if it is expanded.

J gene,D gene,V gene,clone size,CDR3 protein,CDR3 DNA
TRBJ1-3,TRBD1,TRBV10-3,NA,CAIGTGLRNTIYF,TGTGCCATCGGGACAGGGTTGCGAAACACCATATATTTT
TRBJ1-1,NA,TRBV6-5,NA,CASSRPPEAFF,TGTGCCAGCAGCCGCCCTCCTGAAGCTTTCTTT
TRBJ1-2,NA,TRBV28,NA,CASSLYLRLGGYTF,TGTGCCAGCAGTTTATATTTACGTCTTGGCGGCTACACCTTC
TRBJ2-5,TRBD2,TRBV30,NA,CAWSLGLAGQETQYF,TGTGCCTGGAGTTTGGGACTAGCGGGCCAAGAGACCCAGTACTTC
TRBJ1-3,TRBD1,TRBV15,NA,CATSATGGIGNTIYF,TGTGCCACCAGCGCAACAGGGGGCATCGGAAACACCATATATTTT
TRBJ2-5,TRBD2,TRBV2,NA,CASSGGGPGTQYF,TGTGCCAGCAGCGGGGGGGGACCGGGAACCCAGTACTTC
TRBJ2-7,NA,TRBV27,NA,CASSPTDLSSYEQYF,TGTGCCAGCAGTCCGACAGATCTAAGCTCCTACGAGCAGTACTTC
TRBJ2-7,TRBD2,TRBV4-1,NA,CASSQSFSAGGTYEQYF,TGCGCCAGCAGCCAATCTTTCTCGGCGGGAGGGACCTACGAGCAGTACTTC
TRBJ1-1,NA,TRBV7-2,NA,CASSSHLRLQGPPEAFF,TGTGCCAGCAGCTCCCATCTACGCTTACAGGGCCCCCCCGAAGCTTTCTTT
TRBJ2-5,NA,TRBV15,once,CATSTRDGQETQYF,TGTGCCACCAGCACGCGGGACGGCCAAGAGACCCAGTACTTC
TRBJ2-3,NA,TRBV7-3,NA,CASSLAGQGTDTQYF,TGTGCCAGCAGCTTAGCGGGACAAGGCACAGATACGCAGTATTTT
TRBJ2-1,TRBD2,TRBV7-2,NA,CASSLSSGNYNEQFF,TGTGCCAGCAGCTTATCTAGCGGGAACTACAATGAGCAGTTCTTC
TRBJ1-5,NA,TRBV19,NA,CASKTVGQPQHF,TGTGCCAGTAAGACTGTGGGCCAGCCCCAGCATTTT
TRBJ2-3,NA,TRBV21-1,NA,CASSQQEREKNTQYF,TGTGCCAGCAGCCAACAAGAGCGGGAGAAAAATACGCAGTATTTT
TRBJ2-1,TRBD2,TRBV29-1,NA,CSVDDGRKAAYNEQFF,TGCAGCGTTGATGACGGGAGGAAGGCAGCCTACAATGAGCAGTTCTTC
TRBJ2-1,TRBD2,TRBV5-4,NA,CASSQQGTSVDEQFF,TGTGCCAGCAGTCAACAAGGGACTAGCGTCGATGAGCAGTTCTTC
TRBJ1-4,NA,TRBV28,NA,CASSTSEGLFF,TGTGCCAGCAGTACGTCTGAGGGACTGTTTTTT
TRBJ2-7,NA,TRBV4-1,NA,CASSPHLRGAYEQYF,TGCGCCAGCAGCCCACACTTGCGGGGAGCCTACGAGCAGTACTTC
TRBJ2-4,NA,TRBV5-4,NA,CASSLASVRIQYF,TGTGCCAGCAGCTTGGCCAGCGTGCGCATTCAGTACTTC
TRBJ2-1,NA,TRBV7-2,few,CASSPDRSSYNEQFF,TGTGCCAGCAGCCCAGACAGGAGCTCCTACAATGAGCAGTTCTTC
TRBJ2-7,NA,TRBV6-6,NA,CASSHAGHDSYEQYF,TGTGCCAGCAGCCACGCGGGACATGACTCCTACGAGCAGTACTTC
TRBJ2-1,NA,TRBV19,NA,CASSASRTAFNYNEQFF,TGTGCCAGTTCAGCATCACGGACCGCTTTTAATTACAATGAGCAGTTCTTC
TRBJ1-5,NA,TRBV6-6,NA,CASSYSYSNQPQHF,TGTGCCAGCAGTTACTCTTATAGCAATCAGCCCCAGCATTTT
TRBJ1-5,TRBD1,TRBV4-1,NA,CASSHVRDRGGRDQPQHF,TGCGCCAGCAGCCACGTTCGGGACAGGGGGGGACGTGATCAGCCCCAGCATTTT
TRBJ1-1,NA,TRBV6-1,few,CASSERQGYTEAFF,TGTGCCAGCAGTGAACGGCAGGGCTACACTGAAGCTTTCTTT
TRBJ1-1,NA,TRBV28,NA,CASSLSENTEAFF,TGTGCCAGCAGTTTGTCCGAAAACACTGAAGCTTTCTTT
TRBJ2-3,NA,TRBV2,NA,CASKKGDLHTDTQYF,TGTGCCAGCAAAAAGGGGGACTTACACACAGATACGCAGTATTTT
TRBJ2-7,NA,TRBV6-5,NA,CASTASVHRSYEQYF,TGTGCCAGCACCGCGAGCGTTCACCGCTCCTACGAGCAGTACTTC
TRBJ2-1,TRBD2,TRBV2,NA,CASSRSGSIDNEQFF,TGTGCCAGCAGCCGTAGCGGGAGTATCGACAATGAGCAGTTCTTC
TRBJ2-5,NA,TRBV13,NA,CASSLYVRETQYF,TGTGCCAGCAGCTTATATGTAAGGGAGACCCAGTACTTC
TRBJ2-1,NA,TRBV7-2,once,CASSLDWEARFF,TGTGCCAGCAGCTTAGATTGGGAGGCCAGGTTCTTC
TRBJ1-4,TRBD1,TRBV23-1,NA,CASSQLGQGNEKLFF,TGCGCCAGCAGTCAACTCGGACAGGGGAATGAAAAACTGTTTTTT
TRBJ1-1,NA,TRBV4-2,NA,CASSPVGGGENTEAFF,TGTGCCAGCAGCCCCGTCGGGGGGGGCGAGAACACTGAAGCTTTCTTT
TRBJ2-5,NA,TRBV5-1,NA,CASSGVGGRETQYF,TGCGCCAGCAGTGGAGTGGGGGGTAGGGAGACCCAGTACTTC
TRBJ2-1,NA,TRBV5-1,NA,CASSSAQGKDEQFF,TGCGCCAGCAGCTCGGCTCAGGGTAAGGATGAGCAGTTCTTC
TRBJ2-7,NA,TRBV28,NA,CASSRRQWVSSEQYF,TGTGCCAGCAGTCGCCGACAGTGGGTCTCTAGCGAGCAGTACTTC
TRBJ1-1,NA,TRBV28,NA,CASIGGGSNTEAFF,TGTGCCAGCATCGGAGGGGGTAGCAACACTGAAGCTTTCTTT
TRBJ2-7,NA,TRBV27,NA,CASSSPGRHEQYF,TGTGCCAGCAGTTCTCCGGGACGCCACGAGCAGTACTTC
TRBJ2-2,TRBD1,TRBV11-1,NA,CASSPRTGKENTGELFF,TGTGCCAGCAGCCCCCGGACAGGGAAGGAGAACACCGGGGAGCTGTTTTTT
TRBJ1-1,NA,TRBV28,NA,CASRGGMLSEAFF,TGTGCCAGCAGGGGCGGGATGCTCAGTGAAGCTTTCTTT
TRBJ1-2,NA,TRBV7-2,NA,CASRMGGTGNYGYTF,TGTGCCAGCAGGATGGGGGGAACAGGGAACTATGGCTACACCTTC
TRBJ1-5,TRBD1,TRBV18,few,CASSPLRGSNQPQHF,TGTGCCAGCTCACCCCTCAGGGGGAGCAATCAGCCCCAGCATTTT
TRBJ1-5,TRBD1,TRBV28,NA,CASSLPRGFNQPQHF,TGTGCCAGCAGTTTACCCAGGGGGTTCAATCAGCCCCAGCATTTT
TRBJ2-1,NA,TRBV28,NA,CASSPLGLSYNEQFF,TGTGCCAGCAGTCCCCTGGGGCTCTCCTACAATGAGCAGTTCTTC
TRBJ2-6,NA,TRBV4-1,NA,CASSPPRATGANVLTF,TGCGCCAGCAGCCCGCCCCGGGCAACTGGGGCCAACGTCCTGACTTTC
TRBJ2-2,NA,TRBV27,NA,CASSLDEGRPNTGELFF,TGTGCCAGCAGTTTAGACGAGGGCAGACCGAACACCGGGGAGCTGTTTTTT